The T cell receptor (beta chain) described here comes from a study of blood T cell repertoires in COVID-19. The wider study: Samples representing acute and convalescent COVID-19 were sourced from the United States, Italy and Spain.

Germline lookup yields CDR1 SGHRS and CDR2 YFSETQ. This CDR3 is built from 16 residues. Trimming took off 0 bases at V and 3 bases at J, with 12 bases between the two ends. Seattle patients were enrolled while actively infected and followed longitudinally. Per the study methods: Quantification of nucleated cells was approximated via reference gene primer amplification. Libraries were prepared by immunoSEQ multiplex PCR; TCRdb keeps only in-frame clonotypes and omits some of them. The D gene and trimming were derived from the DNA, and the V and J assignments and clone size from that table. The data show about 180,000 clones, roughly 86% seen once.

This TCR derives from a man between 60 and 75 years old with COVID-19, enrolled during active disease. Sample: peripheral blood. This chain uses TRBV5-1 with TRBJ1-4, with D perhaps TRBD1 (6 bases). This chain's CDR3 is CASSLGAGDPNEKLFF. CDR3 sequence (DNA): TGCGCCAGCAGCTTGGGGGCAGGGGATCCTAATGAAAAACTGTTTTTT.